The 19 T cell receptor beta chains below were found in one sample sequenced in a study of cytomegalovirus exposure and HLA in healthy donors. The study ran its PCR with 60 Vbeta and 13 Jbeta primers. Measured with immunoSEQ multiplex PCR; TCRdb has only the in-frame clones, and not every one. The profile covers roughly 120,000 clones, with around two thirds appearing a single time and roughly 9.8% taken by the ten largest. Sequencing input: PBMCs. These receptors were taken from a woman aged 35 to 49 in good health and CMV-seropositive.

This clone occurred once. The CDR3 bases are TGTGCCAGCAGCCCGTTTGTCGGGAGTTCATGGGAGCAGTACTTC. Its protein is CASSPFVGSSWEQYF. This rearrangement joins TRBV7-2 to TRBJ2-7, with a possible D match to TRBD2 (6 bases). CDR1 and CDR2 from the germline V gene are SGHTA and FQGNSA. The V and J ends lost 5 bases and 7 bases respectively, with 21 bases between them. The length of the CDR3 is 15 residues.

This chain links TRBV29-1 with TRBJ1-2; the D gene is possibly TRBD1 (5 bases). The germline CDR1 and CDR2 sequences are SQVTM and ANQGSEA. V was cut by 3 bases and J by 4 bases, with 15 bases left in between. This CDR3 spans 14 amino acids. The CDR3 is CSVDSIGEGYGYTF. CDR3 in DNA: TGCAGCGTTGATTCAATAGGGGAGGGCTATGGCTACACCTTC.

This clone was seen once. This chain links TRBV4-3 with TRBJ1-1, with unresolved D. CDR1 is LGHNA and CDR2 is YSLEER in the germline V gene. The CDR3 runs 13 residues. The V end lost 2 bases, the J end lost 3 bases, and 7 bases lay between the germline ends. CDR3 sequence (DNA): TGCGCCAGCAGCCAAAAGTCGGACACTGAAGCTTTCTTT. It is translated as CASSQKSDTEAFF.

This clone was counted a few times. The chain carries TRBV4-3 and TRBJ1-5; D not certain. The CDR3 consists of 15 residues. Trimming took 0 bases from V and 7 from J, leaving 13 bases between them. Germline lookup yields CDR1 LGHNA and CDR2 YSLEER. CDR3 loop: CASSQDSTMWQPQHF. CDR3 DNA: TGCGCCAGCAGCCAAGATTCTACTATGTGGCAGCCCCAGCATTTT.

The rearrangement links TRBV19 to TRBJ2-1; no reliable D call. V dropped 4 bases and J dropped 0 bases, with 7 bases sitting between them. The CDR3 totals 14 residues. Germline CDR1 and CDR2: LNHDA and SQIVND (reference sequence). CDR3: CASSTPISYNEQFF. In nucleotides, the CDR3 is TGTGCCAGTAGTACGCCTATCTCCTACAATGAGCAGTTCTTC. The complete variable domain, with remaining parts taken from reference TRBV19 and TRBJ2-1, reads DGGITQSPKYLFRKEGQNVTLSCEQNLNHDAMYWYRQDPGQGLRLIYYSQIVNDFQKGDIAEGYSVSREKKESFPLTVTSAQKNPTAFYLCASSTPISYNEQFFGPGTRLTVL.

This rearrangement joins TRBV4-1 to TRBJ2-3, with TRBD2 matching 7 bases. Germline values: CDR1 MGHRA, CDR2 YSYEKL. The trim removed 1 base at V and 0 bases at J, leaving 4 bases unmatched. The CDR3 is made up of 16 amino acids. The CDR3 reads CASSQAPSGSTDTQYF. The CDR3 DNA reads TGCGCCAGCAGCCAAGCCCCTAGCGGTAGCACAGATACGCAGTATTTT.

The V gene is TRBV5-6, the J gene TRBJ1-1, with D tentatively TRBD1 (6 bases). The CDR3 is 15 residues long. Germline lookup yields CDR1 SGHDT and CDR2 YYEEEE. With 0 bases removed from V and 0 bases from J, the gap between germline ends came to 9 bases. The CDR3 spells CASSLGGLMNTEAFF. The CDR3, as DNA: TGTGCCAGCAGCTTGGGGGGGCTGATGAACACTGAAGCTTTCTTT. The full variable domain, rest sourced from reference TRBV5-6 and TRBJ1-1, is DAGVTQSPTHLIKTRGQQVTLRCSPKSGHDTVSWYQQALGQGPQFIFQYYEEEERQRGNFPDRFSGHQFPNYSSELNVNALLLGDSALYLCASSLGGLMNTEAFFGQGTRLTVV.

V and J are TRBV27 and TRBJ2-1, with TRBD2 matching over 14 bases. With 5 bases clipped from V and 6 bases from J, the junction kept 6 bases outside the gene matches. The CDR3 is 16 residues long. Germline values: CDR1 MNHEY, CDR2 SMNVEV (reference sequence). CDR3 sequence reads: CASSAAGTSGSNEQFF. CDR3 coding DNA: TGTGCCAGCAGTGCAGCCGGGACTAGCGGGAGCAATGAGCAGTTCTTC.

The rearrangement joins TRBV4-1 to TRBJ2-1, with D possibly matching TRBD2 (5 bases). CDR3 length equals 18 residues. Germline CDR1 is MGHRA and CDR2 is YSYEKL. Trimming took off 6 bases at V and 0 bases at J, with 21 bases between the two ends. The CDR3 reads CASREKPGKFRSYNEQFF. The CDR3 nucleotides read TGCGCCAGCAGAGAGAAACCCGGGAAGTTTCGCTCCTACAATGAGCAGTTCTTC.

The V gene is TRBV9, the J gene TRBJ2-5, with a weak D call TRBD2 (6 bases). Germline V gene lookup returns CDR1 SGDLS and CDR2 YYNGEE. V lost 4 bases to trimming and J lost 2 bases, with 15 bases between them. The CDR3 contains 15 residues. CDR3 DNA: TGTGCCAGCAGCCCACTTGGCGGGGATCAAGAGACCCAGTACTTC. It encodes CASSPLGGDQETQYF.

The chain couples TRBV28 to TRBJ2-7; 10 bases map to TRBD1. Per germline, CDR1 MDHEN and CDR2 SYDVKM. With 11 bases clipped from V and 4 bases from J, the junction kept 14 bases outside the gene matches. This CDR3 comprises 15 residues. CDR3 in DNA: TGTGCCGTTGACAGGGGGCGAGGAATCTCGTACGAGCAGTACTTC. This translates into CAVDRGRGISYEQYF.

This chain connects TRBV12-5 to TRBJ1-1; no definite D call. CDR3 length equals 13 residues. The germline CDR1 and CDR2 sequences are LGHNT and FRNRAP. V shed 6 bases and J shed 4 bases, with 12 bases lying between them. This CDR3 reads CASGPSAGTEAFF. CDR3 sequence (DNA): TGTGCTAGTGGCCCGAGTGCGGGCACTGAAGCTTTCTTT. Together with reference TRBV12-5 and TRBJ1-1, the CDR3 gives the full variable domain: DARVTQTPRHKVTEMGQEVTMRCQPILGHNTVFWYRQTMMQGLELLAYFRNRAPLDDSGMPKDRFSAEMPDATLATLKIQPSEPRDSAVYFCASGPSAGTEAFFGQGTRLTVV.

The CDR3 protein is CASSARTSGADTQYF. DNA of the CDR3: TGTGCCAGCAGCGCCCGGACTAGTGGGGCAGATACGCAGTATTTT. The chain recombines TRBV13 with TRBJ2-3, with 7 nucleotides matching TRBD2. From germline, CDR1 is PRHDT and CDR2 FYEKMQ (reference sequence). V lost 5 bases to trimming and J lost 4 bases; unmatched junction nucleotides: 9. The CDR3 consists of 15 residues.

The chain uses TRBV28 and TRBJ2-3; D remains ambiguous. Per the germline V gene, CDR1 is MDHEN and CDR2 is SYDVKM. V was trimmed by 6 bases and J by 0 bases, leaving 4 bases between them. This CDR3 comprises 12 residues. The CDR3 sequence: CASRASTDTQYF. The CDR3 DNA is TGTGCCAGCAGGGCTAGCACAGATACGCAGTATTTT.

Notes on this clone: The junction shows a germline mismatch at one end, possibly a read error. The V call is TRBV7-9, the J call TRBJ2-3, with D perhaps TRBD2 (5 bases). The CDR3 is made up of 13 amino acids. The germline V gene has CDR1 SEHNR and CDR2 FQNEAQ (reference sequence). The DNA for the CDR3 is TGTTCCAGCAGCTTCGGCGGGTTAGGTACGCAGTATTTT. Translated, it gives CSSSFGGLGTQYF.

This sequence joins TRBV6-1 and TRBJ2-5; 10 bases are a match to TRBD1. CDR1 is MNHNS and CDR2 is SASEGT in the germline V gene. This CDR3 is built from 13 residues. The ends lost 9 bases at V and 5 bases at J; junction bases unmatched: 6. CDR3 sequence reads: CASRQGAWETQYF. CDR3 sequence (DNA): TGTGCCAGTCGACAGGGGGCCTGGGAGACCCAGTACTTC.

As regards this clone: The junction departs from germline at one end; a sequencing error may be responsible. The gene calls are TRBV7-9 and TRBJ1-4, with 8 bases fitting TRBD1. This CDR3 spans 15 amino acids. Germline values: CDR1 SEHNR, CDR2 FQNEAQ (reference sequence). CDR3 coding DNA: TGTTCCAGCAGCCCAGGACAGGGTACTAATGAAAAACTGTTTTTT. Amino acids: CSSSPGQGTNEKLFF. The variable domain in full, completed from reference TRBV7-9 and TRBJ1-4, reads DTGVSQNPRHKITKRGQNVTFRCDPISEHNRLYWYRQTLGQGPEFLTYFQNEAQLEKSRLLSDRFSAERPKGSFSTLEIQRTEQGDSAMYLCSSSPGQGTNEKLFFGSGTQLSVL.

V gene TRBV21-1 combines with J gene TRBJ2-2; TRBD2 reflects the table's D call only, with no check against the DNA. TRBV21-1 is shown as a pseudogene. This CDR3 comprises 19 residues. Here the CDR3 reads CASSKRGTSGSGRTGELFF. The CDR3 region has the DNA TGTGCCAGCAGCAAAAGGGGGACTAGCGGGAGTGGAAGGACCGGGGAGCTGTTTTTT.

DNA for the CDR3: TGTGCCAGCAGCTTGAGCAGGGGTTATCAGCCCCAGCATTTT. Protein: CASSLSRGYQPQHF. The rearrangement uses TRBV5-6 and TRBJ1-5; a weak D match, TRBD1 (6 bases). This CDR3 contains 14 residues. Between the trimmed V and J ends, which lost 1 base and 5 bases, there was a span of 10 bases. CDR1 is SGHDT and CDR2 is YYEEEE in the germline V gene.